This T cell receptor (beta chain) appears in the sequencing data of a study of T cell repertoires in aging, cancer and after chemotherapy. Study results and limitations: Untreated cancer patients had significantly lower blood TCR diversity than age-matched healthy donors. Rebound thymic output was suggested by rising median generation probability during chemotherapy in each cancer cohort.

TRB rearrangements spanning V, D and J were amplified using mixed TRB-A/B primers. TCRdb analysed the multiplex PCR reads with MiXCR anew, one entry per CDR3 protein. The sample lists 500 to 650 distinct CDR3 sequences; just under 20% were seen once. The CDR3 covers 14 residues. V was pared by 5 bases and J by 1 base, with 11 bases between. Germline CDR1 reads SGHTA; CDR2 reads FQGNSA. The template was genomic DNA from peripheral blood, not RNA. Only a few counts were recorded for this clonotype. The antigen is not known. The sample taken for sequencing was blood. This chain links TRBV7-2 with TRBJ2-5; D may match TRBD1 or TRBD2 (5 bases each). The clonotype was recovered from a human donor with a blood cancer. The CDR3 sequence: CASSLGTGQETQYF. DNA for the CDR3: TGTGCCAGCAGCCTCGGGACGGGCCAAGAGACCCAGTACTTC. The whole variable domain, remainder taken from reference TRBV7-2 and TRBJ2-5, is GAGVSQSPSNKVTEKGKDVELRCDPISGHTALYWYRQSLGQGLEFLIYFQGNSAPDKSGLPSDRFSAERTGGSVSTLTIQRTQQEDSAVYLCASSLGTGQETQYFGPGTRLLVL.